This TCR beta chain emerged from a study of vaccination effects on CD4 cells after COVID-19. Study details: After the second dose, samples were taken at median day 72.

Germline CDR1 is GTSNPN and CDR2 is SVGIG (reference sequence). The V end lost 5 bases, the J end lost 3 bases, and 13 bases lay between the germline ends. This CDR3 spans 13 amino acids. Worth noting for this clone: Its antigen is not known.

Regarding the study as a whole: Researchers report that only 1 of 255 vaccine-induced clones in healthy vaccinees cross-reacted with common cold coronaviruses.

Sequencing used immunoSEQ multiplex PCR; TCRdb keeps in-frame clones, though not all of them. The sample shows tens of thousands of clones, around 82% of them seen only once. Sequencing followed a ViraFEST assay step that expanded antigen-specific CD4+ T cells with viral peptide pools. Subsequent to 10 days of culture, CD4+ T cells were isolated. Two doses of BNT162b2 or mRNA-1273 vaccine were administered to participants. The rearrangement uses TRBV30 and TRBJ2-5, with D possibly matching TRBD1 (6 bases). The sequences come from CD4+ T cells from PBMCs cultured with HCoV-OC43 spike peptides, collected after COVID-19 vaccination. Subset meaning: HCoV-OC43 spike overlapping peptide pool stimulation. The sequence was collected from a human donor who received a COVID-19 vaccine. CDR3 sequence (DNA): TGTGCCTGGGTCCGAGGGGGAAAAGAGACCCAGTACTTC. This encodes CAWVRGGKETQYF.